The clone carrying this T cell receptor beta chain was recorded only once. The sample belongs to a study of CD8 T cells in Susac syndrome. Random hexamers primed reverse transcription of roughly 0.5 to 1 ug RNA. TCRdb redid the calling of the immunoSEQ multiplex PCR reads with MiXCR, one entry per CDR3 protein. The sample lists approximately 230,000 distinct CDR3 sequences, about 94% occurring once. Germline V lookup: CDR1 GTSNPN, CDR2 SVGIG (reference sequence). The V end was cut by 0 bases, the J end by 0 bases, with 8 bases between. The length of the CDR3 is 15 residues. This sequence was found in a human donor with multiple sclerosis. This chain links TRBV30 with TRBJ2-2; D uncertain. Sequencing used CD4+ T cells from PBMCs. CDR3 protein: CAWSVLATNTGELFF. In DNA, the CDR3 is TGTGCCTGGAGTGTACTGGCGACGAACACCGGGGAGCTGTTTTTT.